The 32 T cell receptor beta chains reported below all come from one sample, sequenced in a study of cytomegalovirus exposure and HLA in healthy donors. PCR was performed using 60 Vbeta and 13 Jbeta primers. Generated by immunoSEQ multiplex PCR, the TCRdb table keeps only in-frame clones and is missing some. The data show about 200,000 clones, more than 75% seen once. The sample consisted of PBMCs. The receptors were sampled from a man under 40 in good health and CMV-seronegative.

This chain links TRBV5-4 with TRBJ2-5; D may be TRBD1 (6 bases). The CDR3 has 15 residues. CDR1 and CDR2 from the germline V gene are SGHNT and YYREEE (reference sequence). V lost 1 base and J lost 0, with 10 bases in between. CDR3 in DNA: TGTGCCAGCAGCTTGACAGGGACGTACCAAGAGACCCAGTACTTC. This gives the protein CASSLTGTYQETQYF.

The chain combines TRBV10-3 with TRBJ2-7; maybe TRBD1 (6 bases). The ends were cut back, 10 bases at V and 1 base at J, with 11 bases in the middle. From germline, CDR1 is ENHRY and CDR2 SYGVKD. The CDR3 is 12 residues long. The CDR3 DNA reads TGTGCCACGGCTGGACAGTCCTACGAGCAGTACTTC. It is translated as CATAGQSYEQYF.

Here the CDR3 reads CASRRTGNEGYTF. The CDR3 DNA reads as TGTGCCAGCAGGCGGACAGGGAACGAAGGCTACACCTTC. The genes are TRBV6-5 and TRBJ1-2, with 8 bases matching TRBD1. CDR1 and CDR2 (germline): MNHEY, SVGAGI. This CDR3 has 13 residues. Trimming cost V 6 bases and J 8 bases; bases outside gene matches: 8.

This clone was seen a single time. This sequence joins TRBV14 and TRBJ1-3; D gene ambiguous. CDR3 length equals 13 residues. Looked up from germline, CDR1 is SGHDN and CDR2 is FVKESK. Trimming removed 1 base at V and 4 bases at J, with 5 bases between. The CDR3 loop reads CASSQVAGNTIYF. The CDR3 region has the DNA TGTGCCAGCAGCCAAGTGGCCGGAAACACCATATATTTT.

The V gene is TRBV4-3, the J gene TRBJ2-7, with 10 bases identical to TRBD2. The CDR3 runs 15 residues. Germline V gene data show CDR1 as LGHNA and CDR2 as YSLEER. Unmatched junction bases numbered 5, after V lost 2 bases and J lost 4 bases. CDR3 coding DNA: TGCGCCAGCAGCCAATATCTAGCGGGGGATTACGAGCAGTACTTC. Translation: CASSQYLAGDYEQYF.

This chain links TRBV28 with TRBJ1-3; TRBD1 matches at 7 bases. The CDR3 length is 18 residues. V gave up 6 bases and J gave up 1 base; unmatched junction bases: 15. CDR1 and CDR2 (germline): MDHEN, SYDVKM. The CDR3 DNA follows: TGTGCCAGCAGCCACTTGGGGATCTCGACAGGGTCTGGAAACACCATATATTTT. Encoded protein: CASSHLGISTGSGNTIYF.

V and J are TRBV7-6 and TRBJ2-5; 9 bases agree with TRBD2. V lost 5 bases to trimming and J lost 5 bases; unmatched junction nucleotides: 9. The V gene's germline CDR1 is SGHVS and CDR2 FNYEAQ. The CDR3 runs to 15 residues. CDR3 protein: CASSPQGLASETQYF. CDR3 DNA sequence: TGTGCCAGCAGCCCACAGGGACTAGCCAGTGAGACCCAGTACTTC.

CDR3: CASSWTANEKLFF. Written as DNA, the CDR3 is TGTGCCAGCAGTTGGACAGCTAATGAAAAACTGTTTTTT. This chain uses TRBV7-9 with TRBJ1-4; D possibly corresponds to TRBD1 (6 bases). Trimming removed 6 bases at V and 3 bases at J, with 8 bases between. Germline V gene lookup returns CDR1 SEHNR and CDR2 FQNEAQ (reference sequence). The CDR3 loop spans 13 amino acids.

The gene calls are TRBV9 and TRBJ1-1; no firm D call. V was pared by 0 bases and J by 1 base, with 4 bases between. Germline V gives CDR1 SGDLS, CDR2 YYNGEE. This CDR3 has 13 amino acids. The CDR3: CASSVDGNTEAFF. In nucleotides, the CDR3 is TGTGCCAGCAGCGTAGACGGGAACACTGAAGCTTTCTTT.

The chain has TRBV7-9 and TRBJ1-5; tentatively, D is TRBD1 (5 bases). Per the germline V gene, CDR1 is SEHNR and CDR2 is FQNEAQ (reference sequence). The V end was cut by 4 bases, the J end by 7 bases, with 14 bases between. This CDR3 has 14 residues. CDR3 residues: CASSSLGGAQPQHF. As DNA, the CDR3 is TGTGCCAGCAGCTCTTTGGGGGGAGCACAGCCCCAGCATTTT.

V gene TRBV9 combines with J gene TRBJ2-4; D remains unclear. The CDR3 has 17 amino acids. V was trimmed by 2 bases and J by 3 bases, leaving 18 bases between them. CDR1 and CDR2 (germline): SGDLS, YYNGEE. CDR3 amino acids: CASSVGPEILGKNIQYF. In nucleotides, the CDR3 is TGTGCCAGCAGCGTCGGCCCCGAAATCCTAGGCAAAAACATTCAGTACTTC.

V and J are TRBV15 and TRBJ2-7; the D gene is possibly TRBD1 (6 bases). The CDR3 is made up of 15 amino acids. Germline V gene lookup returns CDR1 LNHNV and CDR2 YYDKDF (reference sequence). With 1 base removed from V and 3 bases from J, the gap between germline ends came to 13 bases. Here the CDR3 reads CATSRAGELLYEQYF. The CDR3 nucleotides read TGTGCCACCAGCAGAGCAGGGGAGCTCCTCTACGAGCAGTACTTC.

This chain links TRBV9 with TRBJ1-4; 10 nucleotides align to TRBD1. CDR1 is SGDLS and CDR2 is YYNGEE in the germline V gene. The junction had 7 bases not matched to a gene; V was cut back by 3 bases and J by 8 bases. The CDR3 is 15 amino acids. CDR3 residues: CASSAGTGAVEKLFF. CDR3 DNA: TGTGCCAGCAGCGCTGGGACAGGGGCTGTAGAAAAACTGTTTTTT.

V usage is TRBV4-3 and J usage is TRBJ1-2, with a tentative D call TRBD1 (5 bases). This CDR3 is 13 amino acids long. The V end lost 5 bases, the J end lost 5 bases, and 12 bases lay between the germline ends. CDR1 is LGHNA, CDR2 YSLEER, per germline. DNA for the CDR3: TGCGCCAGCAGCTTAGACAGAGGTTATGGCTACACCTTC. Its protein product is CASSLDRGYGYTF.

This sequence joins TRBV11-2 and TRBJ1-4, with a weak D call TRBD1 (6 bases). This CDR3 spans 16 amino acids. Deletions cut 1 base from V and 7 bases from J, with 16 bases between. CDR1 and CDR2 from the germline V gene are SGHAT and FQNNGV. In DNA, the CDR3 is TGTGCCAGCAGCTTAGGCGTCAGGGGAGGGGGTGAAAAACTGTTTTTT. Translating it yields CASSLGVRGGGEKLFF. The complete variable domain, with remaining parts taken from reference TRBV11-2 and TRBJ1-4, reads EAGVAQSPRYKIIEKRQSVAFWCNPISGHATLYWYQQILGQGPKLLIQFQNNGVVDDSQLPKDRFSAERLKGVDSTLKIQPAKLEDSAVYLCASSLGVRGGGEKLFFGSGTQLSVL.

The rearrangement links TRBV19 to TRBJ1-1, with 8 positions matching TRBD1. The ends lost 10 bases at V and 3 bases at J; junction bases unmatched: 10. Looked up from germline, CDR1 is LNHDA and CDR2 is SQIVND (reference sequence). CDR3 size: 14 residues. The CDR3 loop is CATLGRGRDTEAFF. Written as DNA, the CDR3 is TGTGCCACCCTGGGCAGGGGGCGCGACACTGAAGCTTTCTTT.

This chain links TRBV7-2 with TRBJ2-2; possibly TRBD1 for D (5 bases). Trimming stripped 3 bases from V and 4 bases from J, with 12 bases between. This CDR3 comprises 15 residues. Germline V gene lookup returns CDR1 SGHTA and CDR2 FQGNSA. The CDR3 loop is CASSFRGGRTGELFF. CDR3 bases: TGTGCCAGCAGCTTTAGGGGTGGCCGCACCGGGGAGCTGTTTTTT. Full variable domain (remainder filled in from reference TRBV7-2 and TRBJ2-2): GAGVSQSPSNKVTEKGKDVELRCDPISGHTALYWYRQSLGQGLEFLIYFQGNSAPDKSGLPSDRFSAERTGGSVSTLTIQRTQQEDSAVYLCASSFRGGRTGELFFGEGSRLTVL.

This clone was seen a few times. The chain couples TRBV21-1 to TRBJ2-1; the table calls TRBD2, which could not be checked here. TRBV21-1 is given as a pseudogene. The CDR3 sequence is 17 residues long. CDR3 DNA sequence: TGTGCCAGCAGCACTCCCCCCCGGGATAGCGCAATAGGGCGGCAGTTCTTC. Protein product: CASSTPPRDSAIGRQFF.

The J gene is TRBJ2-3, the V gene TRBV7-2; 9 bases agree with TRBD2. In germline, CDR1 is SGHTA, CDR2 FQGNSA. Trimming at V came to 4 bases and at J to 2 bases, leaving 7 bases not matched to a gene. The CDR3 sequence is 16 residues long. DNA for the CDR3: TGTGCCAGCAGCTCCATGACTAGCGGATCCACAGATACGCAGTATTTT. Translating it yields CASSSMTSGSTDTQYF.

CDR3 loop: CASRPPGCQETQYF. CDR3 nucleotides: TGTGCCAGCAGGCCCCCGGGGTGCCAAGAGACCCAGTACTTC. The genes are TRBV6-5 and TRBJ2-5; weak D call: TRBD2 (5 bases). Germline-derived CDR1 and CDR2 are MNHEY and SVGAGI. V lost 6 bases and J lost 1, with 12 bases in between. The CDR3 is made up of 14 amino acids.

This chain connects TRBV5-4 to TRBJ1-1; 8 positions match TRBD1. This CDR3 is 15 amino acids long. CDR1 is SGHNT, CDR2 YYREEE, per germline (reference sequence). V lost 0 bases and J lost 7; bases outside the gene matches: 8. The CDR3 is CASSLVNRGTFEAFF. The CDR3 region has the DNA TGTGCCAGCAGCTTGGTGAACAGGGGGACTTTTGAAGCTTTCTTT.

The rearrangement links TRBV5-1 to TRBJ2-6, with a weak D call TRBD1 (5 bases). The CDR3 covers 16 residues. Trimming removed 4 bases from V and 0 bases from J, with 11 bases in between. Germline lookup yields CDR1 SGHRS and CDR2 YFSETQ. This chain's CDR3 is CASSPDRPSGANVLTF. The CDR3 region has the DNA TGCGCCAGCAGCCCCGACAGACCCTCTGGGGCCAACGTCCTGACTTTC.

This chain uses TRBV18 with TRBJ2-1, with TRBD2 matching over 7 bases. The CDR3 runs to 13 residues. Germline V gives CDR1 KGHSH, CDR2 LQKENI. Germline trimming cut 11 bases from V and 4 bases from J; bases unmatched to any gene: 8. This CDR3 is CASSSGEYNEQFF. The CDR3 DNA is TGTGCCTCGTCGAGCGGGGAGTACAATGAGCAGTTCTTC.

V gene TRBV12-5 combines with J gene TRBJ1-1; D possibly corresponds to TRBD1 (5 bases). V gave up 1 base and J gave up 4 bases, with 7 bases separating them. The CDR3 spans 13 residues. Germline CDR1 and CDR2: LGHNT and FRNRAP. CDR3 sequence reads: CASGLAGPTEAFF. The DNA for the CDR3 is TGTGCTAGTGGTTTGGCAGGGCCCACTGAAGCTTTCTTT.

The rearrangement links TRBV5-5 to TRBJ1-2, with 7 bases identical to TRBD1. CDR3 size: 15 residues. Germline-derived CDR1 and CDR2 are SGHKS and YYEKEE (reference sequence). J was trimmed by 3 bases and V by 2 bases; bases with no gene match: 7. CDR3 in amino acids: CASSFTGEIYYGYTF. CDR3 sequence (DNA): TGTGCCAGCAGCTTTACAGGGGAGATATACTATGGCTACACCTTC. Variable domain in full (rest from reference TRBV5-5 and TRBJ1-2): DAGVTQSPTHLIKTRGQQVTLRCSPISGHKSVSWYQQVLGQGPQFIFQYYEKEERGRGNFPDRFSARQFPNYSSELNVNALLLGDSALYLCASSFTGEIYYGYTFGSGTRLTVV.

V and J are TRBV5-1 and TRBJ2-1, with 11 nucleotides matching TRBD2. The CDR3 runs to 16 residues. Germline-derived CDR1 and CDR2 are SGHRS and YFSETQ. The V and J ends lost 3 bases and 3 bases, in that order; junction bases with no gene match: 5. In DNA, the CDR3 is TGCGCCAGCAGCTACGCAGGGACTAGCGGCTACAATGAGCAGTTCTTC. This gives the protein CASSYAGTSGYNEQFF. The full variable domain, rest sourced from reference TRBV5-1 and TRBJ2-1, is KAGVTQTPRYLIKTRGQQVTLSCSPISGHRSVSWYQQTPGQGLQFLFEYFSETQRNKGNFPGRFSGRQFSNSRSEMNVSTLELGDSALYLCASSYAGTSGYNEQFFGPGTRLTVL.

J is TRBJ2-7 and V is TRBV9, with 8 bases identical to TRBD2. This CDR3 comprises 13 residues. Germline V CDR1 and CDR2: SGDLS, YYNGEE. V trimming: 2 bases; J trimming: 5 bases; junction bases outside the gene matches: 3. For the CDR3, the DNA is TGTGCCAGCAGCGTCGGGAGGGGCCACGAGCAGTACTTC. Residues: CASSVGRGHEQYF.

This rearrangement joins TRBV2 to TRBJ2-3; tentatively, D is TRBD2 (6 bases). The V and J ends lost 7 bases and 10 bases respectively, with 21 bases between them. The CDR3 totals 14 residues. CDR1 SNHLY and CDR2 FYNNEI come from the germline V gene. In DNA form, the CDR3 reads TGTGCCAGCACCCCCGGGACGGATCGCGGGGCGCAGTATTTT. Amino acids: CASTPGTDRGAQYF.

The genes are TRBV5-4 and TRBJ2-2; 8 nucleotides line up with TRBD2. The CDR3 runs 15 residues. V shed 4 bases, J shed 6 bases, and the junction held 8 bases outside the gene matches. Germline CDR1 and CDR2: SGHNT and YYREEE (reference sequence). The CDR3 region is CASSPRGDGSGELFF. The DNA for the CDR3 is TGTGCCAGCAGCCCGCGGGGGGATGGTTCCGGGGAGCTGTTTTTT.

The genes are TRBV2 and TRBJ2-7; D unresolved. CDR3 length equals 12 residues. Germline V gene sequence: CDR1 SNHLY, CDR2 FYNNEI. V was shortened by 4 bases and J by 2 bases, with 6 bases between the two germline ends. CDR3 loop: CASSAATYEQYF. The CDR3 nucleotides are TGTGCCAGCAGTGCAGCTACCTACGAGCAGTACTTC.

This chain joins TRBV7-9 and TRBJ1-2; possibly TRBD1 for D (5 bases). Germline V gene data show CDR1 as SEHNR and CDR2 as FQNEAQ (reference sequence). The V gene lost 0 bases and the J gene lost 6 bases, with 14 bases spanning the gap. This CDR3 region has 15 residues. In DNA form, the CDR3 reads TGTGCCAGCAGCTTAGCTTCCAGGGTTGGGGATGGCTACACCTTC. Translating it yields CASSLASRVGDGYTF.

The CDR3 protein is CASSLRSARGYEQYF. In DNA form, the CDR3 reads TGTGCCAGCAGTTTAAGATCGGCCAGGGGGTACGAGCAGTACTTC. The V gene is TRBV28, the J gene TRBJ2-7; 7 bases are a match to TRBD1. Germline CDR1 is MDHEN and CDR2 is SYDVKM. The trim removed 2 bases at V and 4 bases at J, leaving 8 bases unmatched. The CDR3 totals 15 residues.